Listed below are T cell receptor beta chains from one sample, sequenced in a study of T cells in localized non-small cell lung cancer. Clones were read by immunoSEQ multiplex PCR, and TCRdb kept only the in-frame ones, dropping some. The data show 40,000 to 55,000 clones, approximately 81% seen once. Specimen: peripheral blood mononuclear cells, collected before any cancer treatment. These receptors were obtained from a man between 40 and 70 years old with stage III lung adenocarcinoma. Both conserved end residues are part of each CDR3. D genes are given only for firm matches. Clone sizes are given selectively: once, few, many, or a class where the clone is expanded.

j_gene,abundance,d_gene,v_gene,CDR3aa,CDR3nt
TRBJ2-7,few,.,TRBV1,CTSSQDGRDSYEQYF,TGCACCAGCAGCCAAGACGGCAGGGACTCCTACGAGCAGTACTTC
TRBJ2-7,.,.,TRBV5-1,CASSLDISYEQYF,TGCGCCAGCAGCTTAGACATCTCCTACGAGCAGTACTTC
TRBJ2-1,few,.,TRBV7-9,CASAHSGTWQFF,TGTGCCAGCGCTCACTCCGGGACCTGGCAGTTCTTC
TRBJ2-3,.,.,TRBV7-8,CASSFTTVTTPTDTQYF,TGTGCCAGCAGCTTCACGACAGTCACAACCCCGACAGATACGCAGTATTTT
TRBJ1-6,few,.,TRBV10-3,CAISEGHGEGISPLHF,TGTGCCATCAGTGAGGGGCACGGGGAGGGGATTTCACCCCTCCACTTT
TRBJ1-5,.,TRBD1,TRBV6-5,CASSLRQGSNQPQHF,TGTGCCAGCAGTTTGCGACAGGGTAGCAATCAGCCCCAGCATTTT
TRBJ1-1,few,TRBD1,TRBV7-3,CASSLRGQGNTEAFF,TGTGCCAGCAGCTTAAGGGGACAGGGGAACACTGAAGCTTTCTTT
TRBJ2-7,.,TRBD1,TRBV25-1,CASSEWDSEGYEQYF,TGTGCCAGCAGTGAGTGGGACAGTGAGGGCTACGAGCAGTACTTC
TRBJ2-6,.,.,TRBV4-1,CASSLLGTGANVLTF,TGCGCCAGCAGCCTCCTCGGGACTGGGGCCAACGTCCTGACTTTC
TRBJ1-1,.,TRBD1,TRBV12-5,CASGLEQGSRAFF,TGTGCTAGTGGTTTGGAACAGGGGTCGAGAGCTTTCTTT
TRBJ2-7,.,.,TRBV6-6,CASSPRMTSYEQYF,TGTGCCAGCAGCCCGAGAATGACCAGCTACGAGCAGTACTTC
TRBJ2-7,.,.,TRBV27,CASSSSSRGFYEQYF,TGTGCCAGCAGTTCCTCCTCGAGGGGGTTCTACGAGCAGTACTTC
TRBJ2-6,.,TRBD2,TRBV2,CASIGGGSRGTGANVLTF,TGTGCCAGCATAGGCGGGGGGTCGCGGGGAACTGGGGCCAACGTCCTGACTTTC
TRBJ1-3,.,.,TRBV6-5,CASSYAPDGGNTIYF,TGTGCCAGCAGTTACGCTCCCGACGGCGGAAACACCATATATTTT
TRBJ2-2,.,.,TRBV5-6,CASSRRRSSNTGELFF,TGTGCCAGCAGCCGGAGGCGCAGCTCGAACACCGGGGAGCTGTTTTTT
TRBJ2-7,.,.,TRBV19,CASSSLGGEQYF,TGTGCCAGTAGTTCCCTCGGGGGCGAGCAGTACTTC
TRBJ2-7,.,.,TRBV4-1,CASSQGVAGIEQYF,TGCGCCAGCAGCCAAGGGGTAGCAGGGATTGAGCAGTACTTC